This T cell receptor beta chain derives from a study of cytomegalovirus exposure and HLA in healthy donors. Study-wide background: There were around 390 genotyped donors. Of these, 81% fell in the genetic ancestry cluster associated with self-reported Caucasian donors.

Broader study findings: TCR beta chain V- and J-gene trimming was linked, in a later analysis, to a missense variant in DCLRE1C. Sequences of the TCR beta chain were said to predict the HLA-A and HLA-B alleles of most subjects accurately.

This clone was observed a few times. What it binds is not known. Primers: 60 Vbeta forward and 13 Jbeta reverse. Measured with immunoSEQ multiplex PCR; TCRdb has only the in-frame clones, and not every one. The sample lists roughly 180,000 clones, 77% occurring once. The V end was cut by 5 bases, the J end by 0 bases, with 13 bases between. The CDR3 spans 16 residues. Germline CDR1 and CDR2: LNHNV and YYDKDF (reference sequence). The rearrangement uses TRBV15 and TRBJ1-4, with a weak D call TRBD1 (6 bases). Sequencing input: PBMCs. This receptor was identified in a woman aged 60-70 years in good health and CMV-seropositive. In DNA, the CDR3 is TGTGCCACCAGCGTAGACAGGCTGGCAACTAATGAAAAACTGTTTTTT. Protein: CATSVDRLATNEKLFF. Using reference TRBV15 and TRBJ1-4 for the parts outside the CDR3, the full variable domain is DAMVIQNPRYQVTQFGKPVTLSCSQTLNHNVMYWYQQKSSQAPKLLFHYYDKDFNNEADTPDNFQSRRPNTSFCFLDIRSPGLGDTAMYLCATSVDRLATNEKLFFGSGTQLSVL.